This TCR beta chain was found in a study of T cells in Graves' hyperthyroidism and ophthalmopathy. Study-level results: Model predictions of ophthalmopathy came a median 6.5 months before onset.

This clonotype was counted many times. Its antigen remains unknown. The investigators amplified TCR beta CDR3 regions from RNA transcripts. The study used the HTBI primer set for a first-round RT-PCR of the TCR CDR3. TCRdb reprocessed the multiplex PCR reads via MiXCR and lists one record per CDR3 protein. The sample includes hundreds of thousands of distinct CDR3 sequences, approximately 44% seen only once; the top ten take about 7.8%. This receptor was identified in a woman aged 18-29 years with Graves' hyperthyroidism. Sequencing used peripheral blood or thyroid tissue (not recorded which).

The CDR3, as DNA: TGCGCCAGCAGCCAAGGTAATAGCGGGCATTACGAGCAGTACTTC. Translation gives CASSQGNSGHYEQYF. The rearrangement joins TRBV4-1 to TRBJ2-7; TRBD2 matches 7 bases. V trimming: 1 base; J trimming: 4 bases; junction bases outside the gene matches: 7. The germline CDR1 and CDR2 sequences are MGHRA and YSYEKL. The CDR3 runs 15 residues.